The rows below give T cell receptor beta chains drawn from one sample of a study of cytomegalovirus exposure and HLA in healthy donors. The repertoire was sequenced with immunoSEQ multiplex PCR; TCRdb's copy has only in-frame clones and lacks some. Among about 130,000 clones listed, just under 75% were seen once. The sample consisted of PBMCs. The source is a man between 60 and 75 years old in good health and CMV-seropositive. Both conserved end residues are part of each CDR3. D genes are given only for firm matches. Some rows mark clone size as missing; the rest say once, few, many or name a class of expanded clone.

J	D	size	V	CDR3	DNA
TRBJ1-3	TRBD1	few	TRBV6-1	CASSEARGQGTNTIYF	TGTGCCAGCAGTGAAGCCCGGGGACAGGGAACAAACACCATATATTTT
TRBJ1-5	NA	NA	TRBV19	CASSPKYRSGQPQHF	TGTGCCAGTAGTCCGAAATACCGGTCGGGTCAGCCCCAGCATTTT
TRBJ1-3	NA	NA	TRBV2	CASLQDSGNTIYF	TGTGCCAGTTTACAGGACTCTGGAAACACCATATATTTT
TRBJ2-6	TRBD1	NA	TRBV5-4	CASSPGNRGLSGANVLTF	TGTGCCAGCAGCCCGGGGAATAGGGGGCTTTCTGGGGCCAACGTCCTGACTTTC
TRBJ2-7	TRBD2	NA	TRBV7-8	CASSTRGDPYEQYF	TGTGCCAGCAGCACACGGGGGGACCCCTACGAGCAGTACTTC
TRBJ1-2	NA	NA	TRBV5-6	CASSWGGGISYGYTF	TGTGCCAGCAGCTGGGGCGGGGGTATTAGCTATGGCTACACCTTC
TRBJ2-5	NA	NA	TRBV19	CASSIDTSETQYF	TGTGCCAGTAGTATAGATACATCAGAGACCCAGTACTTC
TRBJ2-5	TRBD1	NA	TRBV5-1	CASSLAGGEETQYF	TGCGCCAGCAGCTTGGCAGGGGGCGAAGAGACCCAGTACTTC
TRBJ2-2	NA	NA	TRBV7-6	CASSLLRLGGKQKLFF	TGTGCCAGCAGCTTATTACGTCTGGGAGGAAAGCAGAAGCTGTTTTTT
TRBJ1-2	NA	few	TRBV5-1	CASSLQRANYGYTF	TGCGCCAGCAGCTTACAGAGAGCTAACTATGGCTACACCTTC
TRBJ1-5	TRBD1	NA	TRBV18	CASSPRGQIPAQHF	TGTGCCAGCTCACCGAGGGGGCAAATCCCGGCCCAGCATTTT
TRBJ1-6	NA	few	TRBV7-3	CASSLQYNSPLHF	TGTGCCAGCAGCTTACAATATAATTCACCCCTCCACTTT
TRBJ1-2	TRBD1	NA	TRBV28	CASSSLRGHGYTF	TGTGCCAGCAGTTCCCTCAGGGGGCATGGCTACACCTTC
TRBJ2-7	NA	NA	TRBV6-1	CASSGLIMWQYF	TGTGCCAGCAGTGGCCTAATTATGTGGCAGTACTTC
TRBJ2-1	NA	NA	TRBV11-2	CASSLEFLLSYNEQFF	TGTGCCAGCAGCTTAGAGTTTTTACTAAGTTACAATGAGCAGTTCTTC
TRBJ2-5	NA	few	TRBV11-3	CASSSGPGQETQYF	TGTGCCAGCAGCTCAGGGCCAGGGCAAGAGACCCAGTACTTC
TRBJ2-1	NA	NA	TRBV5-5	CASSFSDSSGRGNEQFF	TGTGCCAGCAGCTTTTCGGACAGCTCCGGGCGTGGGAATGAGCAGTTCTTC
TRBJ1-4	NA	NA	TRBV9	CASSVRGGEKLFF	TGTGCCAGCAGCGTCCGCGGGGGGGAAAAACTGTTTTTT
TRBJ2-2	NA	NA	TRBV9	CASSFSRETGELFF	TGTGCCAGCAGTTTTTCACGGGAAACCGGGGAGCTGTTTTTT
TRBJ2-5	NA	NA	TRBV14	CASSQNYLGTQYF	TGTGCCAGCAGCCAGAACTACTTGGGGACCCAGTACTTC
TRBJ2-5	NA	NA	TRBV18	CASSPNSAGQETQYF	TGTGCCAGCTCACCGAATTCGGCAGGGCAGGAGACCCAGTACTTC
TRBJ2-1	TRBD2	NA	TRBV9	CASSAYTSANEQFF	TGTGCCAGCAGCGCCTATACTAGCGCCAATGAGCAGTTCTTC
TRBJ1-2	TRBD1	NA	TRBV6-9	CANKPSGTGGANYGYTF	TGTGCCAACAAACCATCCGGGACAGGGGGCGCAAACTATGGCTACACCTTC
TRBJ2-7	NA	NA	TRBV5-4	CASSWSGSYEQYF	TGTGCCAGCAGCTGGAGCGGGTCCTACGAGCAGTACTTC
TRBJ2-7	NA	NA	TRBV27	CASSLGGTKQYF	TGTGCCAGCAGTTTAGGGGGGACGAAGCAGTACTTC
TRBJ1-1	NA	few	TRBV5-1	CASSLIESNGEAFF	TGCGCCAGCAGCTTGATCGAGTCCAACGGTGAAGCTTTCTTT
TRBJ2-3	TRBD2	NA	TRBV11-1	CASSQAGAPLDTQYF	TGTGCCAGCAGCCAAGCGGGGGCCCCATTAGATACGCAGTATTTT
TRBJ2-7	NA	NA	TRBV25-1	CASSEYSSAGVGEQYF	TGTGCCAGCAGTGAATATTCTTCGGCAGGGGTGGGGGAGCAGTACTTC
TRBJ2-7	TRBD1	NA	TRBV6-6	CASRGGQGLSYEQYF	TGTGCCAGCAGGGGGGGACAGGGCCTCTCCTACGAGCAGTACTTC
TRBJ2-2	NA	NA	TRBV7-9	CASSWSGGSGTGELFF	TGTGCCAGCAGCTGGTCAGGGGGGTCGGGCACCGGGGAGCTGTTTTTT
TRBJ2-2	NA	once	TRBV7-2	CASTTEPGLTGELFF	TGTGCCAGCACTACCGAACCGGGACTCACCGGGGAGCTGTTTTTT
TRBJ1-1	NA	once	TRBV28	CASSLYPGRGYVNTEAFF	TGTGCCAGCAGTTTATATCCGGGCAGGGGATATGTGAACACTGAAGCTTTCTTT
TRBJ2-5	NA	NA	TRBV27	CATRVNGQETQYF	TGTGCCACCCGAGTTAACGGCCAAGAGACCCAGTACTTC
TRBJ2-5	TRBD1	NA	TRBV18	CASSPPGQKETQYF	TGTGCCAGCTCACCACCGGGACAGAAAGAGACCCAGTACTTC
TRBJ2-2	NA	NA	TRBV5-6	CASSFGGSLPGELFF	TGTGCCAGCAGCTTCGGAGGGTCCCTCCCCGGGGAGCTGTTTTTT
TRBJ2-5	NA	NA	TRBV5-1	CASTRETGETQYF	TGCGCCAGCACCCGGGAGACGGGAGAGACCCAGTACTTC
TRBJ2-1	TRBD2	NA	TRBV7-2	CASSSPAGGSDEQFF	TGTGCCAGCAGCTCGCCAGCGGGGGGTAGCGATGAGCAGTTCTTC
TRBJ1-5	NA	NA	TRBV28	CASRLPGIDSNQPQHF	TGTGCCAGCAGATTACCGGGGATTGATAGCAATCAGCCCCAGCATTTT
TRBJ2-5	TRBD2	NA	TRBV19	CASSIASGGRETQYF	TGTGCCAGTAGTATCGCTAGCGGGGGAAGAGAGACCCAGTACTTC
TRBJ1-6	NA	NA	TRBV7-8	CASTLVREMTPLHF	TGTGCCAGCACCCTCGTGAGGGAGATGACACCCCTCCACTTT
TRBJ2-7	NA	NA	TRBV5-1	CASSLAGSAYEQYF	TGCGCCAGCAGCTTGGCGGGATCCGCCTACGAGCAGTACTTC
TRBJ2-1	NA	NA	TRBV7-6	CASSPRFTQENNEQFF	TGTGCCAGCAGCCCCCGATTTACTCAGGAAAACAATGAGCAGTTCTTC
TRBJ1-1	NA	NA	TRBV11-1	CASSRGVSYTEAFF	TGTGCCAGCAGCCGCGGGGTGTCTTACACTGAAGCTTTCTTT